The 9 T cell receptor beta chains reported below all come from one sample, sequenced in a study of long-term antiretroviral therapy in people with HIV. A v3.0 immunoSEQ assay was performed at survey level. Here immunoSEQ multiplex PCR was the method, and the copy in TCRdb shows in-frame clones only, minus some. The sample records roughly 34,000 clones, about 76% being singletons. The sequences come from unsorted PBMCs, collected 1.9 years after starting antiretroviral therapy. These receptors were taken from a man younger than 35 with HIV.

The chain is built from TRBV28 and TRBJ1-3, with a possible D match to TRBD1 (5 bases). Germline CDR1 MDHEN, CDR2 SYDVKM. The CDR3 is 14 amino acids. Trimming cost V 2 bases and J 4 bases, with 9 bases left between them. DNA of the CDR3: TGTGCCAGCAGTTTAAACAGGCCGGGAAACACCATATATTTT. Its protein is CASSLNRPGNTIYF. Using reference TRBV28 and TRBJ1-3 for the parts outside the CDR3, the full variable domain is DVKVTQSSRYLVKRTGEKVFLECVQDMDHENMFWYRQDPGLGLRLIYFSYDVKMKEKGDIPEGYSVSREKKERFSLILESASTNQTSMYLCASSLNRPGNTIYFGEGSWLTVV.

The rearrangement links TRBV11-2 to TRBJ2-2; D gene ambiguous. Germline CDR1 and CDR2: SGHAT and FQNNGV. The CDR3 covers 12 residues. Trimming left V 4 bases short and J 3 bases short, with 3 bases between. CDR3 coding DNA: TGTGCCAGCAGCTCCGACACCGGGGAGCTGTTTTTT. It codes for CASSSDTGELFF.

The V gene is TRBV7-9, the J gene TRBJ1-5, with D uncertain. CDR1 and CDR2 from the germline V gene are SEHNR and FQNEAQ (reference sequence). Trimming took off 4 bases at V and 4 bases at J, with 11 bases between the two ends. The CDR3 runs to 14 residues. The CDR3 region is CASSSGPGNQPQHF. The CDR3 DNA reads as TGTGCCAGCAGCTCAGGACCTGGGAATCAGCCCCAGCATTTT.

This chain joins TRBV6-5 and TRBJ2-3; weak D call: TRBD2 (6 bases). Trimming took off 0 bases at V and 8 bases at J, with 15 bases between the two ends. Germline V gene data show CDR1 as MNHEY and CDR2 as SVGAGI. The CDR3 extends over 15 amino acids. The CDR3 DNA is TGTGCCAGCAGTTACTCTGGCGGACTACCGGGTACGCAGTATTTT. Amino acid sequence: CASSYSGGLPGTQYF.

The chain couples TRBV5-4 to TRBJ2-7, with D unresolved. CDR1 is SGHNT and CDR2 is YYREEE in the germline V gene (reference sequence). V was trimmed by 0 bases and J by 6 bases, leaving 10 bases between them. The CDR3 length is 13 residues. CDR3 nucleotide sequence: TGTGCCAGCAGCTTGGTCCACGATGGCGAGCAGTACTTC. Amino acid sequence: CASSLVHDGEQYF. Full variable domain (outside the CDR3, taken from reference TRBV5-4 and TRBJ2-7): ETGVTQSPTHLIKTRGQQVTLRCSSQSGHNTVSWYQQALGQGPQFIFQYYREEENGRGNFPPRFSGLQFPNYSSELNVNALELDDSALYLCASSLVHDGEQYFGPGTRLTVT.

V gene TRBV2 combines with J gene TRBJ1-1; D is ambiguous. Trimming cost V 8 bases and J 1 base, with 8 bases left between them. Germline lookup yields CDR1 SNHLY and CDR2 FYNNEI. CDR3 length: 12 residues. CDR3 coding DNA: TGTGCCAGCGGCGCAGGGAACACTGAAGCTTTCTTT. Translating it yields CASGAGNTEAFF.

This clone was seen only a few times. This chain links TRBV28 with TRBJ2-7, with a weak D call TRBD1 (6 bases). Germline V CDR1 and CDR2: MDHEN, SYDVKM. The germline V and J ends were trimmed by 5 bases and 0 bases, with 8 bases remaining between them. This CDR3 comprises 13 residues. The CDR3 is CASSGQPSYEQYF. In DNA, the CDR3 is TGTGCCAGCAGTGGACAGCCCTCCTACGAGCAGTACTTC.

This clone has a single count. J is TRBJ1-1 and V is TRBV11-3; perhaps TRBD1 as D (5 bases). The V end lost 3 bases, the J end lost 4 bases, and 9 bases lay between the germline ends. CDR1 is SGHNT and CDR2 is YENEEA in the germline V gene. This CDR3 has 13 residues. Here the CDR3 DNA reads TGTGCCAGCAGCTTTTCAGGGATCACTGAAGCTTTCTTT. Amino acid sequence: CASSFSGITEAFF. The whole variable domain, filled in from reference TRBV11-3 and TRBJ1-1, reads EAGVVQSPRYKIIEKKQPVAFWCNPISGHNTLYWYLQNLGQGPELLIRYENEEAVDDSQLPKDRFSAERLKGVDSTLKIQPAELGDSAVYLCASSFSGITEAFFGQGTRLTVV.

The chain links TRBV5-1 to TRBJ2-7; 10 nucleotides agree with TRBD2. CDR1 is SGHRS and CDR2 is YFSETQ in the germline V gene. The CDR3 runs to 16 residues. V was pared by 3 bases and J by 0 bases, with 6 bases of the junction left unmatched. The CDR3 DNA reads as TGCGCCAGCAGCTCTATGGTAGCGGGGGGCTCCTACGAGCAGTACTTC. Translation: CASSSMVAGGSYEQYF.